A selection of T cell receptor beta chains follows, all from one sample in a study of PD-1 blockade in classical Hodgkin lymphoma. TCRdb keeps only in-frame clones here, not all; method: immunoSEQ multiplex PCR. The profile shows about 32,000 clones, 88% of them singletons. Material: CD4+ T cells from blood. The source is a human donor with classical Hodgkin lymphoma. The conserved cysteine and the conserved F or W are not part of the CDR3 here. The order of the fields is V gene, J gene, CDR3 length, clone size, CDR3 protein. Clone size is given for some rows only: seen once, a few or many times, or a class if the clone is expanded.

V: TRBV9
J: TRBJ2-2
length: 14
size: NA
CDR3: ASSVGTSANTGELF

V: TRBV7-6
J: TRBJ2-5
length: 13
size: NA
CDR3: ASSLGSATQETQY

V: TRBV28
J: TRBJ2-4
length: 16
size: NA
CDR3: ASSPLYGLGGAKNIQY

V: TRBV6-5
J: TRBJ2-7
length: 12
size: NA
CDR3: ASSYNGQGGEQY

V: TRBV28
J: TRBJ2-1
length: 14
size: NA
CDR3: ASSLALAGLYNEQF

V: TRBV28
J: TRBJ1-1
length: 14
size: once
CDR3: ASSLSQSGQYTEAF

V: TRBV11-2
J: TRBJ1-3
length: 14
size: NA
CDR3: ASSLGQGAQGNTIY

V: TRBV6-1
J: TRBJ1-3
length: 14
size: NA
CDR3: ATIENLVDRRNTIY

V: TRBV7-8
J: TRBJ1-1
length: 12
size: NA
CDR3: ASSWEAGVTEAF

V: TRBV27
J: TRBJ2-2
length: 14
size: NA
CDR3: ASRKGREGGTGELF

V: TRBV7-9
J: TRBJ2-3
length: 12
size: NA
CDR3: ASSRVDPEDTQY

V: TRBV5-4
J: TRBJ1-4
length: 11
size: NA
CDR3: ASSPGFNEKLF

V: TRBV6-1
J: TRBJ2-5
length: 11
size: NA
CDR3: AIRVGGKETQY

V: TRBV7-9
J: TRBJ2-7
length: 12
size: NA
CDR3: ATLMGSGPYEQY

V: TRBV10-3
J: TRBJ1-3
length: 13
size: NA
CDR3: AIRRDGSSGNTIY